This TCR beta chain was sequenced in a study of CD8+ T cells in alopecia areata. Overall study context: The drug, oral tofacitinib, was given to treated patients at 5 to 10 mg twice daily. The drug, tofacitinib, lasted 6 to 18 months, followed by 6 months off drug.

This CDR3 comprises 18 residues. The J segment lost 0 bases and the V segment lost 2 bases, leaving 13 bases of the junction unmatched. The germline CDR1 and CDR2 sequences are SGHRS and YFSETQ. Extraction of RNA preceded its reverse transcription into cDNA, which served as the sequencing template. Sequenced by immunoSEQ multiplex PCR; TCRdb stores in-frame clones only, minus some. The sample has hundreds of thousands of clones; 67% are singletons. Points on this clone: Its antigen remains unidentified.

Overall study results and limits: Scalp repertoires also include resident alphabeta T cells from normal skin. Alopecia totalis/universalis scalp especially showed more expanded CD8+ clones than normal scalp.

This TCR was sampled from a human donor with alopecia areata. The chain links TRBV5-1 to TRBJ1-2; 7 nucleotides line up with TRBD1. Material: CD4+ T cells sorted from blood, obtained at week 0. The CDR3 loop reads CASSFLRGTDASNYGYTF. As DNA, the CDR3 is TGCGCCAGCAGCTTCCTCAGGGGGACGGATGCTTCTAACTATGGCTACACCTTC.